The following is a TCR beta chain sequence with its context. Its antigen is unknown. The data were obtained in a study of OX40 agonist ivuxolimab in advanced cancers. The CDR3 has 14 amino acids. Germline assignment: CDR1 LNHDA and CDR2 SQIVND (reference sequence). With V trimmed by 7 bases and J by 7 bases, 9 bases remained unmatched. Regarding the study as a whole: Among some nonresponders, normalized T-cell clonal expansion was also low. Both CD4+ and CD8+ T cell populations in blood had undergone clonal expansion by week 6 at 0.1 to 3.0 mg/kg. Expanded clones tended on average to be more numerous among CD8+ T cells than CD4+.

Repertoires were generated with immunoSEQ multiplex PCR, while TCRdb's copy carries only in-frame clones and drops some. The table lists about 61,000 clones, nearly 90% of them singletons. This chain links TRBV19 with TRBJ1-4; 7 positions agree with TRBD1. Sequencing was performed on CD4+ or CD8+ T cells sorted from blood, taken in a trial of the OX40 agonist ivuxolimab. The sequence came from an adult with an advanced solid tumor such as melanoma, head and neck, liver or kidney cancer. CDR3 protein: CASNPPGQIEKLFF. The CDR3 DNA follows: TGTGCCAGTAACCCTCCGGGACAGATTGAAAAACTGTTTTTT.